This T cell receptor beta chain was documented in a study of shared clonotypes between healthy human individuals (TCRdb year 2020). For the study in its entirety: Two women and a few men aged 18 to 49 years were included in the cohort. Per donor, three plates each were used for CD4 naive and CD4 memory, two for CD8 naive, and one for CD8 memory. Per donor, leukapheresis produced somewhere between about 0.94 and 9.5 billion PBMCs. Blood TCR repertoires of about 5 healthy adults were deeply sequenced to estimate repertoire size and the extent of clonotype sharing between individuals. Libraries were prepared and TCR repertoires were sequenced by different laboratories using diverse techniques, in order to increase sequencing depth and limit assay-specific biases. General findings and caveats noted by the study authors: Sampling was restricted to blood, and TCR repertoires in tissues likely differ from the TCR repertoires found in blood. Estimated clonotype richness was generally larger for naive than for memory subsets. Across four donors, about 5% of naive CD4, over 3% of naive CD8, 2.3% of memory CD4, and roughly 0.4% of memory CD8 clonotypes were shared. Because the study included a small number of donors, the genetic and exposure-history diversity represented was limited. Incomplete sequencing was indicated by rarefaction of sorted-subset datasets, despite the large sequencing depth. Higher generation probabilities were observed for clonotypes shared by all four sorted-subset donors than for non-shared clonotypes. Pairwise subsampling indicated that sequencing depth was expected to affect the degree of clonotype sharing among donors.

Using the deep immunoSEQ assay, multiplex PCR amplified TCR CDR3 regions from genomic DNA. Genomic DNA extracted from each cell subset was distributed evenly over all wells of several immunoSEQ 96-well plates, and each plate served as one replicate. For sorted subsets, each replicate PCR was loaded with approximately 0.2 ug genomic DNA, equivalent to 30,000 or so T cell genomes. The purified libraries were quantified using a Qubit 3.0 fluorometer, sized with a Bioanalyzer 2100, and then quantified again using the KAPA Library Quantification kit. Every immunoSEQ 96-well plate was sequenced on a dedicated single-read 150-cycle Illumina NextSeq 550 flow cell. Per the original workflow: Because only junctional sequences without quality scores were contained in the immunoSEQ output, filtering matching that applied to full-length reads could not be performed. To assign V/J genes and CDR3, sequences were annotated using PyIR, a Python wrapper for IgBLAST v1.9, with IMGT germline references. Reads were removed for weak V/J assignments (E-value above 1e-6), missing CDR3, stop codons, out-of-frame junctions, or ambiguous translated residues. V3J clonotypes were defined as sequences sharing an identical inferred V gene, J gene, and CDR3 amino acid sequence. The percentage overlap between two repertoires was calculated by dividing the number of shared unique clonotypes by the size of the smaller repertoire. RTK rarefaction, the Chao1 estimator, and Recon v2.1 estimates of unobserved clonotypes were used to assess repertoire richness. For all TCRbeta clonotypes obtained by the gDNA method from several donors, generation probabilities were computed with OLGA. The table was pulled from immuneACCESS by TCRdb, which kept in-frame rearrangements only. Such tables lose some clones; where checked, under half of the loss comes from unresolved V genes, and the rest has no known cause. V, J and clone size were drawn from that table, and D and trimming were deduced from the DNA. A total of roughly 2.5 million clones appear in this sample, approximately 92% of them only once. Together, the top ten hold about 0.13% of the sample.

Of note for this clone: Its cognate antigen has yet to be identified. The record has no base qualities; no much larger clone is one base away.

Healthy HIV-negative adults with no recently reported acute infections or vaccinations were included as donors. Only Caucasian adults living in Nashville, Tennessee, USA were represented among the donors. Magnetic negative selection was used to enrich CD4+ T cells, after which naive cells were positively selected on CD45RA and the negative fraction became the memory subset. Blood was obtained by leukapheresis, after which PBMCs were separated by Ficoll-Histopaque density gradient centrifugation and cryopreserved in liquid nitrogen vapor phase. Analytical flow cytometry was used to check the purity and quantity of each magnetically sorted T cell population. Each sorted fraction had its genomic DNA isolated and then quantified by UV absorbance on a Nanodrop 2000c. The junction shows trimming of 3 bases on V and 4 bases on J, plus 13 bases between the germline ends. In the germline V gene, CDR1 corresponds to MGHRA and CDR2 to YSYEKL. From its cysteine to its phenylalanine, the CDR3 spans 15 amino acids. Of the read, only the CDR3 DNA is kept; its 45 bases are in frame from base 1.

The rearranged segments are TRBV4-1 and TRBJ2-1; the D region may be TRBD1 or TRBD2, each matching 7 bases equally. The TCR was taken from a man aged 18 to 29 in good health. Sequencing was performed on naive CD4+ T cells sorted from blood. The cell subset or site tag for this specimen amounts to: CD45RA+ positively selected. The CDR3 is CASSHSGGDYNEQFF. The nucleotide sequence is TGCGCCAGCAGCCATTCAGGGGGGGATTACAATGAGCAGTTCTTC.